This T cell receptor (beta chain) was captured by sequencing in a study of control samples from healthy donors and cancer patients. The protocol was immunoSEQ multiplex PCR, while the TCRdb copy is restricted to in-frame clones and leaves out a portion. The top ten hold about 4% of the sample, which has roughly 120,000 clones, approximately 95% seen once. With 8 bases clipped from V and 1 base from J, the junction kept 9 bases outside the gene matches. Germline V gene data show CDR1 as SGHAT and CDR2 as FQNNGV. The CDR3 consists of 15 residues. The sequence was collected from a man aged 30 to 39 in good health. Sequenced: blood. The J gene is TRBJ1-1, the V gene TRBV11-2; the match to TRBD1 covers 8 bases. The CDR3 DNA sequence: TGTGCCAGCCTACCCCTCAGGGGGCGGAACACTGAAGCTTTCTTT. This codes for CASLPLRGRNTEAFF.